This TCR beta chain was retrieved from a study of blood T cell repertoires in COVID-19. Study-level information: The cDNA or gDNA used as material had been derived from T cells, B-cell-depleted T cells, or PBMCs.

Per the authors' pipeline: How many nucleated cells were present was estimated from reference gene primer amplification. Profiling relied on immunoSEQ multiplex PCR, and the TCRdb table lists in-frame clones only, not all of them. From that table come the V and J calls and clone size; the DNA was used to work out D and trimming. The profile shows 93,000 or so clones, roughly 84% of them singletons. The germline V gene has CDR1 SGHVS and CDR2 FNYEAQ. This CDR3 has 15 residues. Trimming took 6 bases from V and 6 from J, leaving 18 bases between them. Sequencing was carried out using peripheral blood. This TCR came from a human donor in a cohort sampled during active COVID-19. J is TRBJ1-5 and V is TRBV7-6; D is perhaps TRBD1 (5 bases). CDR3 sequence reads: CASSAMAGPGQPQHF. In DNA, the CDR3 is TGTGCCAGCAGTGCAATGGCGGGGCCTGGTCAGCCCCAGCATTTT. Full variable domain (missing parts from reference TRBV7-6 and TRBJ1-5): GAGVSQSPRYKVTKRGQDVALRCDPISGHVSLYWYRQALGQGPEFLTYFNYEAQQDKSGLPNDRFSAERPEGSISTLTIQRTEQRDSAMYRCASSAMAGPGQPQHFGDGTRLSIL.